This T cell receptor (beta chain) was profiled in a study of blood T cells in healthy people across ages. The study's findings and limits: The study found more naive CD4+ cells and higher diversity in long-lived than aged donors. It was not known whether donors were CMV positive (a possible confounder of expanded clonotype changes). As naive T cell percentage varied, TCR beta diversity correlated strongly with it.

Combining a sample-barcoded 5' primer with a J-beta primer mix, a second PCR ran for about 6 to 11 cycles. TCRdb fed the 5' RACE reads into MiXCR, producing one record per CDR3 protein. This table has roughly 1,300,000 distinct CDR3 sequences, approximately 59% appearing once. Germline assignment: CDR1 MNHEY and CDR2 SMNVEV (reference sequence). The trim removed 9 bases at V and 4 bases at J, leaving 12 bases unmatched. CDR3 length equals 17 residues. In regard to this clonotype: Its cognate antigen is unknown.

V and J are TRBV27 and TRBJ2-2, with 12 bases that match TRBD2. The clonotype comes from a man aged 18 to 29 in good health. The sequencing input was blood. CDR3 region: CASSPMTSGGPTGELFF. In DNA, the CDR3 is TGTGCCAGTAGCCCGATGACTAGCGGGGGTCCCACCGGGGAGCTGTTTTTT.